Below, 23 T cell receptor beta chains from the same sample are listed, as sequenced in a study of cytomegalovirus exposure and HLA in healthy donors. Amplification used 60 Vbeta primers and 13 Jbeta primers. Clones were read by immunoSEQ multiplex PCR, and TCRdb kept only the in-frame ones, dropping some. The sample shows roughly 140,000 clones, about four fifths of them seen only once. Sequencing was carried out using PBMCs. These receptors were obtained from a woman under 30 in good health and CMV-seropositive.

This clone was recorded once. The genes are TRBV5-1 and TRBJ2-5; 7 bases agree with TRBD2. J lost 4 bases, V lost 1 base, and 7 bases had no gene match. Germline V gene data show CDR1 as SGHRS and CDR2 as YFSETQ. The CDR3 loop spans 15 amino acids. The CDR3 nucleotides read TGCGCCAGCAGCTTGAAAACTAGCGCGCCAGAGACCCAGTACTTC. It yields the protein CASSLKTSAPETQYF.

The chain couples TRBV30 to TRBJ2-7, with TRBD1 matching over 8 bases. Germline V gene sequence: CDR1 GTSNPN, CDR2 SVGIG (reference sequence). The CDR3 is 14 amino acids. Trimming at V came to 3 bases and at J to 3 bases, leaving 7 bases not matched to a gene. The CDR3 spells CAWSWSDRVYEQYF. CDR3 DNA: TGTGCCTGGAGCTGGTCGGACAGGGTCTACGAGCAGTACTTC.

The rearrangement uses TRBV7-8 and TRBJ1-2; D perhaps matches TRBD1 (6 bases). Germline-derived CDR1 and CDR2 are SGHVS and FQNEAQ. The V gene lost 3 bases and the J gene lost 8 bases, with 13 bases spanning the gap. This CDR3 contains 13 residues. This CDR3 is CASSFFGGQGYTF. Here the CDR3 DNA reads TGTGCCAGCAGCTTTTTCGGGGGGCAAGGCTACACCTTC.

The CDR3 DNA is TGTGCCAGCAGGGACAGACCGACCGGTGCCTATGGCTACACCTTC. It encodes CASRDRPTGAYGYTF. The chain employs TRBV28 and TRBJ1-2; D might be TRBD1 (6 bases). V lost 6 bases and J lost 4, with 18 bases in between. The CDR3 is 15 amino acids. Germline V gives CDR1 MDHEN, CDR2 SYDVKM.

J is TRBJ1-5 and V is TRBV10-2, with a weak D call TRBD1 (6 bases). V lost 4 bases to trimming and J lost 13 bases, with 20 bases between them. Germline values: CDR1 WSHSY, CDR2 SAAADI. CDR3 length: 14 amino acids. The CDR3 region is CASSVVSGQGLQHF. CDR3 DNA: TGCGCCAGCAGTGTCGTGTCAGGGCAGGGGCTACAGCATTTT.

V is TRBV11-2 and J is TRBJ2-7, with a weak D call TRBD1 (5 bases). This CDR3 has 12 residues. V lost 5 bases and J lost 5, with 10 bases in between. From germline, CDR1 is SGHAT and CDR2 FQNNGV. CDR3 sequence reads: CASSPGQDEQYF. In nucleotides, the CDR3 is TGTGCCAGCAGCCCCGGACAAGACGAGCAGTACTTC.

This clone occurred a few times. The chain links TRBV5-1 to TRBJ2-2, with TRBD1 as a possible D gene (6 bases). Germline V gene data show CDR1 as SGHRS and CDR2 as YFSETQ. V was pared by 2 bases and J by 1 base, with 9 bases between. This CDR3 spans 15 amino acids. The CDR3 DNA follows: TGCGCCAGCAGCTTCGGGACACTGAACACCGGGGAGCTGTTTTTT. It yields the protein CASSFGTLNTGELFF.

The J gene is TRBJ1-5, the V gene TRBV25-1; 7 bases are shared with TRBD1. Germline CDR1 is MGHDK and CDR2 is SYGVNS. The CDR3 is made up of 18 amino acids. Trimming removed 0 bases from V and 0 bases from J; junction bases left unmatched: 8. In DNA, the CDR3 is TGTGCCAGCAGTGAATATTCCGGGACAGAATATAGCAATCAGCCCCAGCATTTT. Translated, it gives CASSEYSGTEYSNQPQHF.

This clone occurred once. The rearrangement uses TRBV28 and TRBJ1-3; TRBD1 matches 11 bases. The V gene end was trimmed by 5 bases and the J gene end by 2 bases; junction bases not matched to a gene: 5. CDR1 is MDHEN, CDR2 SYDVKM, per germline. This CDR3 is built from 16 residues. The CDR3 loop reads CASSPWTGGTGNTIYF. CDR3 coding DNA: TGTGCCAGCAGTCCCTGGACAGGGGGCACTGGAAACACCATATATTTT. The entire variable domain, with the rest obtained from reference TRBV28 and TRBJ1-3, is as follows: DVKVTQSSRYLVKRTGEKVFLECVQDMDHENMFWYRQDPGLGLRLIYFSYDVKMKEKGDIPEGYSVSREKKERFSLILESASTNQTSMYLCASSPWTGGTGNTIYFGEGSWLTVV.

This clone was seen a handful of times. The V and J genes are TRBV5-1 and TRBJ1-4, with D unresolved. The V end was cut by 5 bases, the J end by 6 bases, with 17 bases between. Germline CDR1 SGHRS, CDR2 YFSETQ. CDR3 size: 15 residues. CDR3 region: CASREGRPRDEKLFF. CDR3 bases: TGCGCCAGCAGAGAAGGCCGGCCGAGGGATGAAAAACTGTTTTTT.

This clone was found once. The chain links TRBV7-2 to TRBJ2-1; 8 bases are a match to TRBD2. Germline-derived CDR1 and CDR2 are SGHTA and FQGNSA. V was clipped by 1 base and J by 7 bases; unmatched bases: 3. The CDR3 contains 14 residues. CDR3 coding DNA: TGTGCCAGCAGCTTAGATCCTAGCGGGAATGAGCAGTTCTTC. Residues: CASSLDPSGNEQFF.

J is TRBJ1-1 and V is TRBV19, with D possibly matching TRBD1 (5 bases). Per germline, CDR1 LNHDA and CDR2 SQIVND (reference sequence). Trimming pared 5 bases from V and 7 bases from J, leaving 14 bases between. The CDR3 contains 13 residues. Here the CDR3 DNA reads TGTGCCAGTAGTTTCTTGGGGCAGGATGAAGCTTTCTTT. Translated: CASSFLGQDEAFF.

This clone was found a few times. V gene TRBV14 combines with J gene TRBJ1-1, with D unresolved. From germline, CDR1 is SGHDN and CDR2 FVKESK. V lost 4 bases to trimming and J lost 1 base, with 10 bases between them. CDR3 size: 14 residues. The CDR3 sequence is CASSLVRQNTEAFF. The CDR3 DNA is TGTGCCAGCAGCCTAGTGAGACAGAACACTGAAGCTTTCTTT.

V usage is TRBV6-1 and J usage is TRBJ1-5; unclear D gene. The CDR3 length is 14 residues. Trimming took off 7 bases at V and 2 bases at J, with 12 bases between the two ends. The germline gives CDR1 MNHNS, CDR2 SASEGT. The CDR3 DNA is TGTGCCAGCATGGCAGACCAGGGCAATCAGCCCCAGCATTTT. Its translation is CASMADQGNQPQHF.

The CDR3 is CASSDLDREGQPQHF. CDR3 in DNA: TGTGCCAGCAGTGATCTGGACAGGGAGGGTCAGCCCCAGCATTTT. The chain employs TRBV2 and TRBJ1-5; the match to TRBD1 covers 8 bases. Germline V lookup: CDR1 SNHLY, CDR2 FYNNEI. This CDR3 is 15 amino acids long. V lost 3 bases, J lost 6 bases, and 7 bases stayed unmatched.

CDR3 loop: CASTSTSGDTGELFF. CDR3 in DNA: TGTGCCAGCACCTCCACTAGCGGGGACACCGGGGAGCTGTTTTTT. The chain links TRBV7-9 to TRBJ2-2; 10 bases are shared with TRBD2. The J segment lost 3 bases and the V segment lost 7 bases, leaving 5 bases of the junction unmatched. The CDR3 consists of 15 residues. Germline loops: CDR1 SEHNR, CDR2 FQNEAQ (reference sequence).

This clone came up a few times. This sequence joins TRBV29-1 and TRBJ2-3; D may be TRBD1 (6 bases). V was trimmed by 8 bases and J by 0 bases, leaving 9 bases between them. This CDR3 region has 12 residues. The V gene's germline CDR1 is SQVTM and CDR2 ANQGSEA. CDR3 DNA: TGCAGCCTGAGGGGGAGCACAGATACGCAGTATTTT. As protein: CSLRGSTDTQYF.

The chain is built from TRBV4-1 and TRBJ2-3, with TRBD1 as a possible D gene (6 bases). Trimming cost V 3 bases and J 1 base, with 17 bases left between them. Germline CDR1 MGHRA, CDR2 YSYEKL. This CDR3 contains 17 residues. CDR3 nucleotides: TGCGCCAGCAGCCACTTCGTGGGGGCTGGTGGCACAGATACGCAGTATTTT. Translating gives CASSHFVGAGGTDTQYF.

This rearrangement joins TRBV7-2 to TRBJ2-7; 8 bases agree with TRBD2. V lost 5 bases and J lost 4; bases outside the gene matches: 13. Germline V gene sequence: CDR1 SGHTA, CDR2 FQGNSA. The CDR3 spans 16 residues. This chain's CDR3 is CASSVQSGGSFYEQYF. The CDR3 DNA follows: TGTGCCAGCAGCGTCCAAAGCGGGGGCAGCTTTTACGAGCAGTACTTC.

This clone was seen a single time. This chain connects TRBV4-1 to TRBJ1-2; unclear D gene. The CDR3 runs to 19 residues. Germline CDR1 is MGHRA and CDR2 is YSYEKL. With 4 bases removed from V and 8 bases from J, the gap between germline ends came to 32 bases. CDR3: CASSRTILGGNEGLGGYTF. The CDR3 DNA reads as TGCGCCAGCAGCCGAACAATACTAGGTGGAAACGAAGGGCTTGGCGGCTACACCTTC.

This clone was seen once. This chain joins TRBV27 and TRBJ1-6, with 10 bases fitting TRBD1. CDR1 MNHEY and CDR2 SMNVEV come from the germline V gene (reference sequence). Trimming cost V 5 bases and J 5 bases; bases outside gene matches: 6. The CDR3 covers 16 residues. The CDR3 nucleotides read TGTGCCAGCAGTCCCCCGGACAGGGGGAATAATTCACCCCTCCACTTT. It yields the protein CASSPPDRGNNSPLHF.

The J gene is TRBJ1-1, the V gene TRBV6-4, with 11 bases matching TRBD1. CDR3 length: 14 residues. J lost 4 bases, V lost 2 bases, and 0 bases had no gene match. From germline, CDR1 is MRHNA and CDR2 SNTAGT. The CDR3 reads CASSDGTGGTEAFF. The CDR3 bases are TGTGCCAGCAGTGACGGGACAGGGGGCACTGAAGCTTTCTTT.

This clone was observed a single time. The chain is built from TRBV4-2 and TRBJ1-1; 7 positions match TRBD1. Germline trimming cut 2 bases from V and 0 bases from J; bases unmatched to any gene: 6. The germline gives CDR1 LGHNA, CDR2 YNFKEQ. This CDR3 has 16 amino acids. CDR3 sequence (DNA): TGTGCCAGCAGCCAAAGGGACAGAGTGATGAACACTGAAGCTTTCTTT. Its translation: CASSQRDRVMNTEAFF.